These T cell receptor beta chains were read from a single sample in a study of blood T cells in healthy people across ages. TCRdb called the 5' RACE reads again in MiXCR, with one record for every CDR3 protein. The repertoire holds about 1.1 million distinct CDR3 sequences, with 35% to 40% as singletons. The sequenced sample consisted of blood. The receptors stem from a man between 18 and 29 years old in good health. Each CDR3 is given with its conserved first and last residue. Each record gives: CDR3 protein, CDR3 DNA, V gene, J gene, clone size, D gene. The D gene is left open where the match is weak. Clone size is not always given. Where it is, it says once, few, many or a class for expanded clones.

CDR3: CASTRTGRTDTQYF
DNA: TGCGCCAGCACCCGGACAGGGAGGACAGATACGCAGTATTTT
V: TRBV5-1
J: TRBJ2-3
size: few
D: TRBD1

CDR3: CSANEGALGNYGYTF
DNA: TGCAGTGCTAATGAGGGGGCGCTGGGGAACTATGGCTACACCTTC
V: TRBV20-1
J: TRBJ1-2
size: few
D: TRBD1

CDR3: CASSGGGENEQFF
DNA: TGTGCCAGCAGCGGGGGCGGGGAAAATGAGCAGTTCTTC
V: TRBV13
J: TRBJ2-1
size: -
D: -

CDR3: CASSLDAAYEQYF
DNA: TGTGCCAGCAGCTTGGACGCTGCCTACGAGCAGTACTTC
V: TRBV5-4
J: TRBJ2-7
size: many
D: -

CDR3: CSARAPPGTSGGNTQYF
DNA: TGCAGTGCTAGAGCCCCTCCCGGGACTAGCGGGGGAAATACGCAGTATTTT
V: TRBV20-1
J: TRBJ2-3
size: -
D: TRBD2

CDR3: CASSFRPTGANEKLFF
DNA: TGTGCCAGCAGTTTCCGGCCGACAGGGGCTAATGAAAAACTGTTTTTT
V: TRBV27
J: TRBJ1-4
size: -
D: TRBD1

CDR3: CASSLQADTGELFF
DNA: TGCGCCAGCAGCTTACAGGCGGACACCGGGGAGCTGTTTTTT
V: TRBV5-1
J: TRBJ2-2
size: -
D: -

CDR3: CSASTVGIPYNEQFF
DNA: TGCAGTGCTAGCACCGTAGGGATCCCCTACAATGAGCAGTTCTTC
V: TRBV20-1
J: TRBJ2-1
size: many
D: -

CDR3: CAISLLAGGSSTDTQYF
DNA: TGTGCCATCAGCCTACTAGCGGGGGGATCTAGCACAGATACGCAGTATTTT
V: TRBV10-3
J: TRBJ2-3
size: -
D: TRBD2

CDR3: CAISEFSGGEYEQYF
DNA: TGTGCCATCAGTGAGTTTTCCGGGGGCGAATACGAGCAGTACTTC
V: TRBV10-3
J: TRBJ2-7
size: -
D: -

CDR3: CASSSTGGAADTQYF
DNA: TGTGCCAGCAGTTCGACAGGGGGCGCGGCAGATACGCAGTATTTT
V: TRBV28
J: TRBJ2-3
size: -
D: TRBD1

CDR3: CSVGGQLHTDTQYF
DNA: TGCAGCGTTGGAGGCCAGCTACACACAGATACGCAGTATTTT
V: TRBV29-1
J: TRBJ2-3
size: -
D: -

CDR3: CASSQDSSGGDEQYF
DNA: TGCGCCAGCAGCCAAGATAGCTCGGGGGGGGATGAGCAGTACTTC
V: TRBV4-3
J: TRBJ2-5
size: -
D: TRBD2

CDR3: CASSYNTQGGLYNEQFF
DNA: TGTGCCAGCAGCTACAATACACAGGGAGGTCTTTACAATGAGCAGTTCTTC
V: TRBV7-9
J: TRBJ2-1
size: -
D: -

CDR3: CASSDSVGSTDTQYF
DNA: TGTGCCAGCAGTGACTCTGTCGGGAGCACAGATACGCAGTATTTT
V: TRBV6-4
J: TRBJ2-3
size: -
D: -

CDR3: CASSHHRGQNTEAFF
DNA: TGCGCCAGCAGCCATCACAGGGGGCAGAACACTGAAGCTTTCTTT
V: TRBV4-3
J: TRBJ1-1
size: -
D: TRBD1

CDR3: CASSSEGGRLTEAFF
DNA: TGCGCCAGCAGCTCGGAGGGAGGCCGGTTGACTGAAGCTTTCTTT
V: TRBV5-1
J: TRBJ1-1
size: few
D: -

CDR3: CASSDRDRVYNEQFF
DNA: TGTGCCAGCAGCGACCGGGACAGAGTCTACAATGAGCAGTTCTTC
V: TRBV9
J: TRBJ2-1
size: few
D: TRBD1

CDR3: CASSYSVDEQYF
DNA: TGTGCCAGCAGTTACTCCGTGGACGAGCAGTACTTC
V: TRBV6-2/TRBV6-3
J: TRBJ2-7
size: few
D: -

CDR3: CASSGGRNGYTF
DNA: TGTGCCAGCAGTGGGGGACGTAATGGCTACACCTTC
V: TRBV2
J: TRBJ1-2
size: few
D: -

CDR3: CASSVDQSSYDEQYF
DNA: TGTGCCAGCAGCGTAGACCAGAGCTCCTACGATGAGCAGTACTTC
V: TRBV9
J: TRBJ2-7
size: -
D: -

CDR3: CASSSDSKLFF
DNA: TGTGCCAGCAGTTCCGATAGTAAACTGTTTTTT
V: TRBV12-3/TRBV12-4
J: TRBJ1-4
size: -
D: -

CDR3: CASSAGRTYEQYF
DNA: TGTGCCAGCAGTGCGGGACGGACCTACGAGCAGTACTTC
V: TRBV6-6
J: TRBJ2-7
size: few
D: -

CDR3: CAISEYRTSGGTDTQYF
DNA: TGTGCCATCAGTGAGTACCGGACTAGCGGGGGCACAGATACGCAGTATTTT
V: TRBV10-3
J: TRBJ2-3
size: -
D: TRBD2

CDR3: CASSQEISQETQYF
DNA: TGCGCCAGCAGCCAAGAGATTTCCCAAGAGACCCAGTACTTC
V: TRBV4-3
J: TRBJ2-5
size: many
D: -

CDR3: CASSLVGPNTDTQYF
DNA: TGTGCCAGCAGCTTGGTGGGGCCCAACACAGATACGCAGTATTTT
V: TRBV11-1
J: TRBJ2-3
size: -
D: -

CDR3: CASSFGGNNQPQHF
DNA: TGTGCCAGCAGTTTCGGGGGTAACAATCAGCCCCAGCATTTT
V: TRBV12-3/TRBV12-4
J: TRBJ1-5
size: -
D: -

CDR3: CATSDRGYTEAFF
DNA: TGTGCCACCAGCGACAGGGGCTACACTGAAGCTTTCTTT
V: TRBV24-1
J: TRBJ1-1
size: -
D: TRBD1

CDR3: CASSAQQGVIPGLAGVTYEQYF
DNA: TGTGCCAGCAGCGCACAGCAGGGGGTCATACCGGGACTAGCGGGGGTTACCTACGAGCAGTACTTC
V: TRBV13
J: TRBJ2-7
size: -
D: TRBD2

CDR3: CASSFVGNNEQFF
DNA: TGTGCCAGCAGTTTCGTCGGGAACAATGAGCAGTTCTTC
V: TRBV12-3/TRBV12-4
J: TRBJ2-1
size: few
D: -

CDR3: CASRRTGGVDQPQHF
DNA: TGTGCCAGCAGAAGGACAGGGGGGGTAGATCAGCCCCAGCATTTT
V: TRBV12-3/TRBV12-4
J: TRBJ1-5
size: -
D: TRBD1

CDR3: CSARRQGRSQPQHF
DNA: TGCAGTGCTAGGAGACAGGGGCGAAGTCAGCCCCAGCATTTT
V: TRBV20-1
J: TRBJ1-5
size: -
D: TRBD1

CDR3: CASSPVLYQPQHF
DNA: TGTGCCAGCAGCCCAGTACTCTATCAGCCCCAGCATTTT
V: TRBV12-3/TRBV12-4
J: TRBJ1-5
size: many
D: -

CDR3: CASSARGGRQEPQHF
DNA: TGCGCCAGCAGCGCTCGCGGGGGGCGTCAGGAGCCCCAGCATTTT
V: TRBV5-1
J: TRBJ1-5
size: few
D: -

CDR3: CASSERGVEQYF
DNA: TGTGCCAGCAGTGAAAGAGGGGTAGAGCAGTACTTC
V: TRBV2
J: TRBJ2-7
size: -
D: -

CDR3: CASSAHVGETQYF
DNA: TGTGCCAGCAGTGCTCACGTAGGAGAGACCCAGTACTTC
V: TRBV28
J: TRBJ2-5
size: many
D: -

CDR3: CASSIQGLFYGYTF
DNA: TGTGCCAGCAGTATCCAGGGATTGTTCTATGGCTACACCTTC
V: TRBV2
J: TRBJ1-2
size: -
D: -

CDR3: CASSRPQGAWETQYF
DNA: TGTGCCAGCAGCCGGCCACAGGGGGCGTGGGAGACCCAGTACTTC
V: TRBV6-2/TRBV6-3
J: TRBJ2-5
size: -
D: TRBD1

CDR3: CASSTDRNNEKLFF
DNA: TGTGCCAGCAGTACGGACAGGAACAATGAAAAACTGTTTTTT
V: TRBV2
J: TRBJ1-4
size: few
D: TRBD1

CDR3: CASSLEPKTREAFF
DNA: TGCGCCAGCAGCTTGGAGCCCAAGACGCGTGAAGCTTTCTTT
V: TRBV5-1
J: TRBJ1-1
size: -
D: -

CDR3: CSASLEGRLNQPQHF
DNA: TGCAGTGCTAGTTTGGAGGGCAGACTCAATCAGCCCCAGCATTTT
V: TRBV20-1
J: TRBJ1-5
size: -
D: -

CDR3: CAIRGQGALNYGYTF
DNA: TGTGCCATCAGAGGACAGGGGGCCCTCAACTATGGCTACACCTTC
V: TRBV10-3
J: TRBJ1-2
size: -
D: TRBD1

CDR3: CASSYSLGQGEQYF
DNA: TGTGCCAGCAGTTACTCCCTGGGACAGGGCGAGCAGTACTTC
V: TRBV6-5
J: TRBJ2-7
size: -
D: TRBD1

CDR3: CASERGPGTNEQFF
DNA: TGCGCCAGCGAACGTGGCCCGGGGACAAATGAGCAGTTCTTC
V: TRBV5-1
J: TRBJ2-1
size: -
D: -

CDR3: CASSPYRASNEKLFF
DNA: TGTGCCAGCAGCCCTTACAGGGCCTCAAATGAAAAACTGTTTTTT
V: TRBV9
J: TRBJ1-4
size: -
D: -

CDR3: CASSTGSTEAFF
DNA: TGTGCCAGCAGCACGGGGAGCACTGAAGCTTTCTTT
V: TRBV6-6
J: TRBJ1-1
size: -
D: -

CDR3: CASSITTGYNGYTF
DNA: TGTGCCAGCAGTATAACGACAGGGTATAATGGCTACACCTTC
V: TRBV6-1
J: TRBJ1-2
size: -
D: TRBD1

CDR3: CASSRDRPNEKLFF
DNA: TGTGCCAGCAGCCGGGACAGACCTAATGAAAAACTGTTTTTT
V: TRBV12-3/TRBV12-4
J: TRBJ1-4
size: many
D: TRBD1

CDR3: CASSFTGTDVNNEQFF
DNA: TGCGCCAGCAGCTTTACCGGGACAGATGTAAACAATGAGCAGTTCTTC
V: TRBV5-1
J: TRBJ2-1
size: few
D: TRBD1

CDR3: CASSPPPSGWGNTEAFF
DNA: TGTGCCAGCAGCCCCCCACCTTCAGGGTGGGGGAACACTGAAGCTTTCTTT
V: TRBV3-1
J: TRBJ1-1
size: few
D: -

CDR3: CASRTDSVYGYTF
DNA: TGTGCCAGCAGGACGGACAGTGTTTATGGCTACACCTTC
V: TRBV6-5
J: TRBJ1-2
size: -
D: -

CDR3: CASSGGRGRFGTDTQYF
DNA: TGTGCCAGCAGTGGGGGCAGGGGGCGTTTCGGCACAGATACGCAGTATTTT
V: TRBV6-1
J: TRBJ2-3
size: -
D: TRBD1

CDR3: CSAGKGLAGSAGTQYF
DNA: TGCAGTGCAGGAAAGGGACTAGCGGGGAGTGCAGGTACGCAGTATTTT
V: TRBV20-1
J: TRBJ2-3
size: -
D: TRBD2

CDR3: CASSLVDWRGGSSYNEQFF
DNA: TGTGCCAGCAGCTTAGTGGACTGGCGGGGGGGAAGCTCCTACAATGAGCAGTTCTTC
V: TRBV7-7
J: TRBJ2-1
size: few
D: TRBD2

CDR3: CASSVSKGGDEQFF
DNA: TGTGCCAGCAGTGTATCGAAAGGGGGGGATGAGCAGTTCTTC
V: TRBV27
J: TRBJ2-1
size: -
D: -